One T cell receptor beta chain is described in this entry. These data belong to a study of blood T cell repertoires in COVID-19. Overall study: Acute and convalescent COVID-19 samples came from the United States, Italy and Spain. T cells, B-cell-depleted T cells, or PBMCs supplied cDNA or gDNA.

Under the authors' procedure: Estimation of nucleated cell counts was performed using reference gene primer amplification. TCRdb's table, derived via immunoSEQ multiplex PCR, lists solely in-frame clones and lacks some. V, J and clone size are taken as reported in that table, and D and trimming were inferred from the DNA itself. The data hold under 95,000 clones, with roughly 84% observed a single time. During active infection, Seattle patients enrolled and were then monitored through disease. The CDR3 spans 14 residues. V was pared by 2 bases and J by 1 base, with 8 bases between. Germline-derived CDR1 and CDR2 are LGHNA and YSLEER.

This receptor was obtained from a woman aged 80 or over with COVID-19, enrolled during active disease. V gene TRBV4-3 combines with J gene TRBJ1-1; D is possibly TRBD1 (6 bases). Sequenced material: peripheral blood. The CDR3, as DNA: TGCGCCAGCAGCCAACTCAGGGGGAACACTGAAGCTTTCTTT. This translates into CASSQLRGNTEAFF.